A single sample gave rise to the 2 T cell receptor beta chains below, sequenced in a study of blood T cell repertoires in COVID-19. Here immunoSEQ multiplex PCR was the method, and the copy in TCRdb shows in-frame clones only, minus some. The data show some 220,000 clones, around four fifths seen once. Sequences were obtained from peripheral blood. The receptors derive from a woman aged 55-70 years with active or convalescent COVID-19.

This sequence joins TRBV13 and TRBJ1-2; 8 bases align to TRBD1. The CDR3 is 15 amino acids. CDR1 and CDR2 (germline): PRHDT, FYEKMQ (reference sequence). Trimming at V came to 0 bases and at J to 2 bases, leaving 2 bases not matched to a gene. The CDR3 loop reads CASSLGDRENYGYTF. DNA for the CDR3: TGTGCCAGCAGCTTAGGGGACAGGGAAAACTATGGCTACACCTTC.

The chain carries TRBV5-6 and TRBJ2-1; 11 bases line up with TRBD2. CDR1 and CDR2 (germline): SGHDT, YYEEEE. CDR3 size: 16 residues. With V trimmed by 4 bases and J by 8 bases, 11 bases remained unmatched. The CDR3 spells CASSPLLAGGIDEQFF. The CDR3 DNA reads TGTGCCAGCAGCCCCTTGCTAGCGGGGGGCATTGATGAGCAGTTCTTC.